These 26 T cell receptor beta chains originate from one sample sequenced in a study of shared clonotypes between healthy human individuals. The assay was immunoSEQ multiplex PCR, and TCRdb's table has in-frame clones only and misses some. Altogether over a million clones are present, 70% to 80% being singletons, with the ten largest covering approximately 0.5%. The sample comprised memory CD4+ T cells from PBMCs. Subset of the sample: CD45RA-negative fraction. These TCRs come from a man younger than 35 in good health. Some clones in this sample may be carry-over from other donors' samples.

This clone was found once. The chain combines TRBV2 with TRBJ2-5; tentative D call: TRBD1 (6 bases). The J call may not be correct, given that the DNA end is closer to TRBJ2-7. Germline lookup yields CDR1 SNHLY and CDR2 FYNNEI. This CDR3 spans 13 amino acids. The CDR3, as DNA: TGTGCCAGCCTCCAGGGGAGCTCCTACGAGCAGTACTTC. Amino acids: CASLQGSSYEQYF.

With regard to this clone: This same CDR3 is encoded by further DNA sequences in the sample. V usage is TRBV2 and J usage is TRBJ2-2; 8 nucleotides agree with TRBD1. There are 15 residues in the CDR3. V lost 6 bases to trimming and J lost 4 bases; unmatched junction nucleotides: 7. CDR1 is SNHLY, CDR2 FYNNEI, per germline. The CDR3 coding sequence is TGTGCCAGCAGAGGACAGGGCGCGGGCACCGGGGAGCTGTTTTTT. This codes for CASRGQGAGTGELFF.

As DNA, the CDR3 is TGTGCCAGCAGCTCAACAGGGGCAAGGACTAATGAAAAACTGTTTTTT. This sequence encodes CASSSTGARTNEKLFF. This chain joins TRBV7-9 and TRBJ1-4, with 7 positions matching TRBD1. The CDR3 length is 16 residues. V trimming: 4 bases; J trimming: 2 bases; junction bases outside the gene matches: 7. Germline V CDR1 and CDR2: SEHNR, FQNEAQ (reference sequence).

This chain links TRBV27 with TRBJ1-5; D remains ambiguous. Trimming removed 6 bases at V and 6 bases at J, with 12 bases between. This CDR3 spans 13 amino acids. The germline V gene has CDR1 MNHEY and CDR2 SMNVEV (reference sequence). CDR3 loop: CASSPSKFQPQHF. For the CDR3, the DNA is TGTGCCAGCAGCCCTAGTAAGTTTCAGCCCCAGCATTTT.

V gene TRBV14 combines with J gene TRBJ1-1, with D possibly matching TRBD1 (5 bases). The V end was cut by 8 bases, the J end by 6 bases, with 16 bases between. Per germline, CDR1 SGHDN and CDR2 FVKESK. There are 13 residues in the CDR3. The CDR3 is CASLPSGDSEAFF. CDR3 nucleotide sequence: TGTGCCAGCCTTCCTAGCGGGGACTCTGAAGCTTTCTTT.

The chain uses TRBV27 and TRBJ2-1, with 8 positions matching TRBD2. This CDR3 spans 15 amino acids. Germline V gene lookup returns CDR1 MNHEY and CDR2 SMNVEV (reference sequence). V lost 4 bases to trimming and J lost 7 bases; unmatched junction nucleotides: 9. CDR3 sequence: CASSWTGLVVNEQFF. CDR3 DNA: TGTGCCAGCAGTTGGACGGGACTAGTTGTTAATGAGCAGTTCTTC.

The chain carries TRBV18 and TRBJ2-2, with TRBD2 matching over 11 bases. With V trimmed by 1 base and J by 0 bases, 7 bases remained unmatched. Germline assignment: CDR1 KGHSH and CDR2 LQKENI. This CDR3 has 19 residues. The CDR3 region has the DNA TGTGCCAGCTCACCACAAAGAACTAGCGGGAGCTCGAACACCGGGGAGCTGTTTTTT. Amino acids: CASSPQRTSGSSNTGELFF.

The gene calls are TRBV6-1 and TRBJ1-4; TRBD1 is a possible D gene (5 bases). Germline lookup yields CDR1 MNHNS and CDR2 SASEGT. The V and J ends lost 2 bases and 3 bases respectively, with 16 bases between them. CDR3 length: 17 residues. The CDR3 DNA follows: TGTGCCAGCAGTGAATCTAAGGGTAGGGGAGCTAATGAAAAACTGTTTTTT. Its translation is CASSESKGRGANEKLFF.

The chain has TRBV7-9 and TRBJ2-7; 13 nucleotides line up with TRBD2. V trimming: 3 bases; J trimming: 2 bases; junction bases outside the gene matches: 1. The CDR3 runs to 15 residues. Germline V CDR1 and CDR2: SEHNR, FQNEAQ (reference sequence). The CDR3 sequence: CASSFGTSGTYEQYF. CDR3 DNA sequence: TGTGCCAGCAGCTTCGGGACTAGCGGGACCTACGAGCAGTACTTC. The entire variable domain, with the rest obtained from reference TRBV7-9 and TRBJ2-7, is as follows: DTGVSQNPRHKITKRGQNVTFRCDPISEHNRLYWYRQTLGQGPEFLTYFQNEAQLEKSRLLSDRFSAERPKGSFSTLEIQRTEQGDSAMYLCASSFGTSGTYEQYFGPGTRLTVT.

CDR3 in amino acids: CARRGSNTGELFF. The CDR3 coding sequence is TGTGCCAGGCGCGGCTCGAACACCGGGGAGCTGTTTTTT. The V and J genes are TRBV7-9 and TRBJ2-2; D gene unclear. The length of the CDR3 is 13 residues. With 9 bases removed from V and 0 bases from J, the gap between germline ends came to 8 bases. CDR1 SEHNR and CDR2 FQNEAQ come from the germline V gene (reference sequence). Variable domain in full (rest from reference TRBV7-9 and TRBJ2-2): DTGVSQNPRHKITKRGQNVTFRCDPISEHNRLYWYRQTLGQGPEFLTYFQNEAQLEKSRLLSDRFSAERPKGSFSTLEIQRTEQGDSAMYLCARRGSNTGELFFGEGSRLTVL.

The sample holds one count of this clone. The V call is TRBV6-5, the J call TRBJ2-5; 9 positions match TRBD1. The CDR3 extends over 12 amino acids. The V gene's germline CDR1 is MNHEY and CDR2 SVGAGI. The V segment lost 6 bases and the J segment 4 bases; nucleotides outside the gene matches: 0. The CDR3 bases are TGTGCCAGCAGGGGACAGGGAGAGACCCAGTACTTC. This translates into CASRGQGETQYF.

The V gene is TRBV28, the J gene TRBJ2-7; 9 nucleotides agree with TRBD2. V shed 6 bases, J shed 2 bases, and the junction held 11 bases outside the gene matches. The CDR3 covers 16 residues. The germline V gene encodes CDR1 MDHEN and CDR2 SYDVKM. CDR3 residues: CASRPGGASGTYEQYF. In DNA, the CDR3 is TGTGCCAGCAGGCCGGGGGGGGCTAGCGGGACCTACGAGCAGTACTTC. Combining the CDR3 with reference TRBV28 and TRBJ2-7 gives the whole variable domain DVKVTQSSRYLVKRTGEKVFLECVQDMDHENMFWYRQDPGLGLRLIYFSYDVKMKEKGDIPEGYSVSREKKERFSLILESASTNQTSMYLCASRPGGASGTYEQYFGPGTRLTVT.

This clone was counted a single time. The same CDR3 can be traced to other DNA sequences in this sample. The gene calls are TRBV29-1 and TRBJ2-5; 8 positions match TRBD1. There are 12 residues in the CDR3. The junction had 3 bases not matched to a gene; V was cut back by 6 bases and J by 3 bases. The V gene's germline CDR1 is SQVTM and CDR2 ANQGSEA. The CDR3 DNA follows: TGCAGCGTATTGACAGGGGAAGAGACCCAGTACTTC. As protein: CSVLTGEETQYF.

The chain carries TRBV27 and TRBJ2-5, with a possible D match to TRBD1 (5 bases). Looked up from germline, CDR1 is MNHEY and CDR2 is SMNVEV (reference sequence). The CDR3 has 12 amino acids. The V end was cut by 4 bases, the J end by 7 bases, with 10 bases between. The CDR3 protein is CASSSAQGTQYF. The DNA of the CDR3 is TGTGCCAGCAGTTCTGCTCAGGGGACCCAGTACTTC.

Regarding this clone: At one boundary the junction diverges from the germline segment, which might be a read error. The rearrangement uses TRBV5-1 and TRBJ2-3; 13 bases match TRBD2. CDR1 and CDR2 (germline): SGHRS, YFSETQ. The CDR3 spans 13 residues. CDR3 sequence (DNA): TGCGCCAGCAGTCGGACTAGCGGGAGTAATAGAAATTTT. Its protein product is CASSRTSGSNRNF.

The chain recombines TRBV18 with TRBJ2-5; D could derive from TRBD1 or TRBD2 (5 bases each). The V end lost 4 bases, the J end lost 0 bases, and 15 bases lay between the germline ends. From germline, CDR1 is KGHSH and CDR2 LQKENI. There are 16 residues in the CDR3. CDR3 nucleotides: TGTGCCAGCTCACTAACGGCTCCGGGACACCAAGAGACCCAGTACTTC. It codes for CASSLTAPGHQETQYF.

This chain connects TRBV11-2 to TRBJ2-3, with 10 bases identical to TRBD2. Looked up from germline, CDR1 is SGHAT and CDR2 is FQNNGV. The CDR3 totals 14 residues. V lost 6 bases and J lost 3; bases outside the gene matches: 3. The CDR3 loop is CASSLAGVTDTQYF. DNA for the CDR3: TGTGCCAGCAGTCTAGCGGGAGTAACAGATACGCAGTATTTT.

This sequence joins TRBV11-2 and TRBJ2-1, with D perhaps given as TRBD1 or TRBD2 (5 bases each). V lost 5 bases to trimming and J lost 8 bases, with 10 bases between them. The length of the CDR3 is 12 residues. Germline CDR1 and CDR2: SGHAT and FQNNGV. CDR3 sequence reads: CASSPRDHEQFF. For the CDR3, the DNA is TGTGCCAGCAGCCCTAGGGACCATGAGCAGTTCTTC.

This clone was detected a few times. The chain employs TRBV28 and TRBJ2-1, with D perhaps matching TRBD2 (6 bases). The length of the CDR3 is 15 residues. Trimming removed 6 bases at V and 7 bases at J, with 19 bases between. Germline V gene sequence: CDR1 MDHEN, CDR2 SYDVKM. The CDR3 spells CASRPGGTQGNEQFF. In nucleotides, the CDR3 is TGTGCCAGCAGGCCTGGCGGGACCCAAGGGAATGAGCAGTTCTTC.

The chain employs TRBV28 and TRBJ2-7, with D perhaps matching TRBD2 (5 bases). CDR1 and CDR2 (germline): MDHEN, SYDVKM. The CDR3 runs 16 residues. Trimming removed 1 base from V and 0 bases from J, with 13 bases in between. The CDR3 sequence: CASSLFRTRSSYEQYF. The CDR3 DNA sequence: TGTGCCAGCAGTTTATTTCGGACTCGGAGCTCCTACGAGCAGTACTTC.

V gene TRBV5-6 combines with J gene TRBJ2-3, with 13 bases that match TRBD2. CDR3 length equals 18 residues. Trimming at V came to 0 bases and at J to 6 bases, leaving 10 bases not matched to a gene. Germline assignment: CDR1 SGHDT and CDR2 YYEEEE. The CDR3 sequence is CASSLVTSGRATRDTQYF. DNA of the CDR3: TGTGCCAGCAGCTTGGTAACTAGCGGGAGGGCCACCAGGGATACGCAGTATTTT. The full variable domain, rest sourced from reference TRBV5-6 and TRBJ2-3, is DAGVTQSPTHLIKTRGQQVTLRCSPKSGHDTVSWYQQALGQGPQFIFQYYEEEERQRGNFPDRFSGHQFPNYSSELNVNALLLGDSALYLCASSLVTSGRATRDTQYFGPGTRLTVL.

The chain carries TRBV28 and TRBJ1-3; 8 nucleotides line up with TRBD1. There are 14 residues in the CDR3. V shed 5 bases, J shed 3 bases, and the junction held 3 bases outside the gene matches. From germline, CDR1 is MDHEN and CDR2 SYDVKM. The CDR3 loop is CASSTGGFGNTIYF. In DNA, the CDR3 is TGTGCCAGCAGTACAGGGGGGTTTGGAAACACCATATATTTT.

The genes are TRBV28 and TRBJ2-1; TRBD2 agrees at 9 bases. The CDR3 extends over 15 amino acids. V was pared by 3 bases and J by 13 bases, with 13 bases of the junction left unmatched. From germline, CDR1 is MDHEN and CDR2 SYDVKM. This CDR3 reads CASSFIAGDSGKQFF. CDR3 coding DNA: TGTGCCAGCAGTTTTATAGCGGGAGATTCTGGGAAACAGTTCTTC. Filled out from reference TRBV28 and TRBJ2-1, the complete variable domain reads DVKVTQSSRYLVKRTGEKVFLECVQDMDHENMFWYRQDPGLGLRLIYFSYDVKMKEKGDIPEGYSVSREKKERFSLILESASTNQTSMYLCASSFIAGDSGKQFFGPGTRLTVL.

The chain carries TRBV28 and TRBJ2-7; 7 nucleotides agree with TRBD2. Germline values: CDR1 MDHEN, CDR2 SYDVKM. V lost 3 bases, J lost 4 bases, and 9 bases stayed unmatched. This CDR3 has 15 residues. The CDR3 bases are TGTGCCAGCAGTTTGTTTCGGAGCGGGGATTACGAGCAGTACTTC. Protein: CASSLFRSGDYEQYF.

V and J are TRBV27 and TRBJ1-3; 10 positions agree with TRBD1. The germline V gene encodes CDR1 MNHEY and CDR2 SMNVEV (reference sequence). Trimming at V came to 6 bases and at J to 1 base, leaving 9 bases not matched to a gene. The CDR3 extends over 17 amino acids. The CDR3 coding sequence is TGTGCCAGCAGAAAAGTTCCGGGACAGGGGTCTGGAAACACCATATATTTT. This codes for CASRKVPGQGSGNTIYF.

V gene TRBV9 combines with J gene TRBJ2-7, with 8 bases lining up with TRBD1. After removal of 2 bases from V and 7 bases from J, the junction contained 8 bases not matched to a gene. CDR1 and CDR2 (germline): SGDLS, YYNGEE. The CDR3 covers 14 residues. The chain's CDR3 is CASSVGTGFMEQYF. CDR3 in DNA: TGTGCCAGCAGCGTTGGGACAGGCTTCATGGAGCAGTACTTC. The full variable domain, rest sourced from reference TRBV9 and TRBJ2-7, is DSGVTQTPKHLITATGQRVTLRCSPRSGDLSVYWYQQSLDQGLQFLIQYYNGEERAKGNILERFSAQQFPDLHSELNLSSLELGDSALYFCASSVGTGFMEQYFGPGTRLTVT.